The entry below describes one TCR beta chain. The antigen remains undetermined. This entry belongs to a study of regulatory T cells in long-lasting Graves disease. At the level of the study: Those Graves' patients who were newly diagnosed had been on antithyroid drugs under 3 months. The study, taken as a whole, reports: Under persistent disease, TRBV28, TRBJ1-2 and TRBJ2-5 were used preferentially.

Germline loops: CDR1 SGHNT, CDR2 YENEEA. The CDR3 spans 18 residues. The trim removed 2 bases at V and 8 bases at J, leaving 11 bases unmatched. Stated time point: newly diagnosed GD, antithyroid drugs for less than 3 months. PBMC RNA served as the TCR library source. To make TCR beta libraries, researchers used iRepertoire HTBI primers and Arm-PCR of CDR3 regions. TCRdb fed the multiplex PCR reads into MiXCR, producing one record per CDR3 protein. The table lists 400,000 to 500,000 distinct CDR3 sequences, roughly 17% of them singletons. These sequences were also reported in another study, on T cells in Graves' hyperthyroidism and ophthalmopathy. As that study records: Uncontrolled infections, other autoimmune diseases, pregnancy or lactation led to exclusion of patients. Diagnoses used clinical symptoms, serum thyroxine and TRAb, thyroid ultrasound and orbital computed tomography.

This TCR was recovered from a woman aged 25 to 39 with Graves disease. The chain couples TRBV11-3 to TRBJ2-1; 14 bases are a match to TRBD2. Sample: peripheral blood mononuclear cells (PBMCs), taken at new diagnosis, from a patient treated with antithyroid drugs. CDR3 DNA sequence: TGTGCCAGCAGCTTATCCGGGACTAGCGGGAGTCTCGGGGATGAGCAGTTCTTC. It codes for CASSLSGTSGSLGDEQFF.